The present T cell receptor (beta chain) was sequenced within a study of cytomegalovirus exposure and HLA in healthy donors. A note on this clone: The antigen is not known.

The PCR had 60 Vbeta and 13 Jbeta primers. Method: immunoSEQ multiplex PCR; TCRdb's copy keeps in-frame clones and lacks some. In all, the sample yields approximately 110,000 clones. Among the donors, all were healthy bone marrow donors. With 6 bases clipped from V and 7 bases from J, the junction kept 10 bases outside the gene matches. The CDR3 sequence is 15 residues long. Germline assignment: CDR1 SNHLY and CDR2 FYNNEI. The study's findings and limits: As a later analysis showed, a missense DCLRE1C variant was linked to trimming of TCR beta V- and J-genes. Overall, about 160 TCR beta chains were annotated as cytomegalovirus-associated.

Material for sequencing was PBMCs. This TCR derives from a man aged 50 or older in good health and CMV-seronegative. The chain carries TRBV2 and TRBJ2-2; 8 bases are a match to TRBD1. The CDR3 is CASSLKDRVNGELFF. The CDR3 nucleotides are TGTGCCAGCAGCCTCAAGGACAGGGTTAACGGGGAGCTGTTTTTT.